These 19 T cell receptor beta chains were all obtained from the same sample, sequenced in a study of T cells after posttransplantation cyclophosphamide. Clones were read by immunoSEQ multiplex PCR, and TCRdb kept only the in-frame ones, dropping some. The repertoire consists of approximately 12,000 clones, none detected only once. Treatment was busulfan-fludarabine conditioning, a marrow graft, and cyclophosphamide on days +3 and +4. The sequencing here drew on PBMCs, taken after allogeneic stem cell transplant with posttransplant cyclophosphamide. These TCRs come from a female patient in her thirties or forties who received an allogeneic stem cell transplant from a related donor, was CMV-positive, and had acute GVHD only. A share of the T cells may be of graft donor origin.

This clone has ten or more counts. CDR3 residues: CASSQGWGELLYGYTF. The CDR3 region has the DNA TGCGCCAGCAGCCAAGGGTGGGGGGAATTACTCTATGGCTACACCTTC. The genes are TRBV4-1 and TRBJ1-2, with D tentatively TRBD1 (5 bases). This CDR3 has 16 residues. V was pared by 1 base and J by 4 bases, with 16 bases between. Per germline, CDR1 MGHRA and CDR2 YSYEKL.

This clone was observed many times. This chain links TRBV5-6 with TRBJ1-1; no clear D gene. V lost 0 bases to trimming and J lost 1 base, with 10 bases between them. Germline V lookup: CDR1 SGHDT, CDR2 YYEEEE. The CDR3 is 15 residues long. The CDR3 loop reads CASSLVSQTNTEAFF. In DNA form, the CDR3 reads TGTGCCAGCAGCTTGGTTTCACAGACGAACACTGAAGCTTTCTTT.

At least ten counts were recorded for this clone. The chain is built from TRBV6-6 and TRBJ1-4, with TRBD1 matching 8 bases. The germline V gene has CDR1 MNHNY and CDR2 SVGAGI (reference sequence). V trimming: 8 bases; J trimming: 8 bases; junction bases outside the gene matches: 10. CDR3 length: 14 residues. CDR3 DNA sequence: TGTGCCAGCGAGATGGACAGGGATGGGGAAAAACTGTTTTTT. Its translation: CASEMDRDGEKLFF.

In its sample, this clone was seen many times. CDR3 sequence reads: CASSLTSGGTDTQYF. The CDR3 nucleotides are TGTGCCAGCAGCTTGACTAGCGGGGGAACAGATACGCAGTATTTT. The chain recombines TRBV11-2 with TRBJ2-3; 12 positions match TRBD2. The length of the CDR3 is 15 residues. V gave up 3 bases and J gave up 3 bases; unmatched junction bases: 1. Germline CDR1 and CDR2: SGHAT and FQNNGV.

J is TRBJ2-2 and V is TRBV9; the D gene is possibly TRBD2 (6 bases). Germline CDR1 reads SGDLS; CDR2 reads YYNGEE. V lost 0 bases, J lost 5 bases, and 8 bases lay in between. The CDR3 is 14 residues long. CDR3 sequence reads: CASSVGGGTGELFF. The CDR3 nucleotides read TGTGCCAGCAGCGTAGGAGGAGGGACCGGGGAGCTGTTTTTT.

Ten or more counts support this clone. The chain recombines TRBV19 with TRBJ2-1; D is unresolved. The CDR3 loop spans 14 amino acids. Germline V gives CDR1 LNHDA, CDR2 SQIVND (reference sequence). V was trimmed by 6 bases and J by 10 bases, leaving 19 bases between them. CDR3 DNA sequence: TGTGCCAGTAGCCCCATGCACCATCAGCGCGAGCAGTTCTTC. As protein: CASSPMHHQREQFF.

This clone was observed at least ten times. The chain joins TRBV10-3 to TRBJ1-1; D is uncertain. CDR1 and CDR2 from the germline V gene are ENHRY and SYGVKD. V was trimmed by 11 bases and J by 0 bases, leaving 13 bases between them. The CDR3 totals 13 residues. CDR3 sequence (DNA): TGTGCCGCCCGAGATCAACTGAACACTGAAGCTTTCTTT. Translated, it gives CAARDQLNTEAFF.

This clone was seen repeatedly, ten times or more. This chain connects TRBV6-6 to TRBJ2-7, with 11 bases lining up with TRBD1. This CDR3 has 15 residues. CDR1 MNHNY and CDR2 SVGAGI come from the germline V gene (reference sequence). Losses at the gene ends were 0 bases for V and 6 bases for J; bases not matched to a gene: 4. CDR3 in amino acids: CASSYSGGTGGEQYF. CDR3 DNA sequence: TGTGCCAGCAGTTACTCAGGAGGGACAGGGGGCGAGCAGTACTTC.

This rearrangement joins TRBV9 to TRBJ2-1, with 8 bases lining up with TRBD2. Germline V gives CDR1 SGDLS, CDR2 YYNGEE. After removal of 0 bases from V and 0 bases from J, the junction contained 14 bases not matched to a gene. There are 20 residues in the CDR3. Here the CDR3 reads CASSVGYLSGSLNSYNEQFF. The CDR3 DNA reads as TGTGCCAGCAGCGTAGGATACCTAAGCGGGAGCTTAAACTCCTACAATGAGCAGTTCTTC.

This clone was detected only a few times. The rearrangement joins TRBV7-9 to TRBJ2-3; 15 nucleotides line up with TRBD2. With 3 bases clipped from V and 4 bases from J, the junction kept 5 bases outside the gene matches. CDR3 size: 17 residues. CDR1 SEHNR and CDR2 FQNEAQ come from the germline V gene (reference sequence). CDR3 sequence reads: CASSFLGLAGGADTQYF. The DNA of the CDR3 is TGTGCCAGCAGCTTTTTGGGACTAGCGGGAGGTGCAGATACGCAGTATTTT.

The CDR3 region has the DNA TGTGCCAGCAGTTTAATCGGGACAACTGGGGCCAACGTCCTGACTTTC. Amino acid sequence: CASSLIGTTGANVLTF. V and J are TRBV28 and TRBJ2-6; TRBD1 is a possible D gene (6 bases). The CDR3 totals 16 residues. V was shortened by 2 bases and J by 2 bases, with 10 bases between the two germline ends. In germline, CDR1 is MDHEN, CDR2 SYDVKM. Drawing the rest from reference TRBV28 and TRBJ2-6, the complete variable domain is DVKVTQSSRYLVKRTGEKVFLECVQDMDHENMFWYRQDPGLGLRLIYFSYDVKMKEKGDIPEGYSVSREKKERFSLILESASTNQTSMYLCASSLIGTTGANVLTFGAGSRLTVL.

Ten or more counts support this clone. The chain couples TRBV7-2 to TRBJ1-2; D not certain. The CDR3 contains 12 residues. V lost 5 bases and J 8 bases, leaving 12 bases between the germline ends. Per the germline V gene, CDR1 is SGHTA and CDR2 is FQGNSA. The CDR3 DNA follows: TGTGCCAGCAGCCTTAGTCCGGGGGGCTACACCTTC. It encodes CASSLSPGGYTF.

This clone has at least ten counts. CDR3: CASRRQGNTGELFF. The DNA of the CDR3 is TGTGCCAGTAGAAGACAGGGCAACACCGGGGAGCTGTTTTTT. The chain carries TRBV19 and TRBJ2-2; 7 positions match TRBD1. Germline V lookup: CDR1 LNHDA, CDR2 SQIVND (reference sequence). Trimming cost V 6 bases and J 2 bases; bases outside gene matches: 3. The CDR3 loop spans 14 amino acids.

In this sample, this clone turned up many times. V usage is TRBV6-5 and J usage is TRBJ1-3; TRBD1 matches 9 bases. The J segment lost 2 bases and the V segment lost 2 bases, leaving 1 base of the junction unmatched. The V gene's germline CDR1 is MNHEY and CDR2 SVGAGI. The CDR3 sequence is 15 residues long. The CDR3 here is CASSYGTGTGNTIYF. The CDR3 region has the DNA TGTGCCAGCAGTTACGGGACAGGGACTGGAAACACCATATATTTT.

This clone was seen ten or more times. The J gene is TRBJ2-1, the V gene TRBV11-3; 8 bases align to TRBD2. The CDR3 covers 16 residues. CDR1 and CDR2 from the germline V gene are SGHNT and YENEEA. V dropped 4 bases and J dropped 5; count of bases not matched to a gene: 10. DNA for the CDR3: TGTGCCAGCAGCTCCGCTAGCGGGCGAGCCAACAATGAGCAGTTCTTC. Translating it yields CASSSASGRANNEQFF.

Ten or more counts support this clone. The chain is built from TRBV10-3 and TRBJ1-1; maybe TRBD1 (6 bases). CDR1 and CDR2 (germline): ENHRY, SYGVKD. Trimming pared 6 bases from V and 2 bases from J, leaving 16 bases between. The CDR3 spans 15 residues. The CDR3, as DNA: TGTGCCATCAGCCTTGTACAGGGCGGTAACACTGAAGCTTTCTTT. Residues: CAISLVQGGNTEAFF.

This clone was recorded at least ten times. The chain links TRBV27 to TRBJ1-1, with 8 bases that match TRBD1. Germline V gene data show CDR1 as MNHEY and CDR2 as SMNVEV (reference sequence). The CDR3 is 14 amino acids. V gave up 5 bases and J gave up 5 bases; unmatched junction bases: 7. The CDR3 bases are TGTGCCAGCAGTCCTACAGGGGGGAGGACTGAAGCTTTCTTT. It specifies CASSPTGGRTEAFF.

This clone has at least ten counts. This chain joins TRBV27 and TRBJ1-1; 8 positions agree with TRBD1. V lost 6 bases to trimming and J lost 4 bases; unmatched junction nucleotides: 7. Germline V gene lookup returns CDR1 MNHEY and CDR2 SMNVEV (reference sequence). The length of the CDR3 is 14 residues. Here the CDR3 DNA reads TGTGCCAGCAGGCAACAGGGGGGTCGCACTGAAGCTTTCTTT. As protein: CASRQQGGRTEAFF.

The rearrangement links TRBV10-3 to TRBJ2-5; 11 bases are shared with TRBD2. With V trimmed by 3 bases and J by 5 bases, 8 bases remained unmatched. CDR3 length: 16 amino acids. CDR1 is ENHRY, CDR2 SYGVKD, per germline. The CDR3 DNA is TGTGCCATCAGTGACAGCCTAGCGGGGGGCCGGGAGACCCAGTACTTC. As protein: CAISDSLAGGRETQYF.